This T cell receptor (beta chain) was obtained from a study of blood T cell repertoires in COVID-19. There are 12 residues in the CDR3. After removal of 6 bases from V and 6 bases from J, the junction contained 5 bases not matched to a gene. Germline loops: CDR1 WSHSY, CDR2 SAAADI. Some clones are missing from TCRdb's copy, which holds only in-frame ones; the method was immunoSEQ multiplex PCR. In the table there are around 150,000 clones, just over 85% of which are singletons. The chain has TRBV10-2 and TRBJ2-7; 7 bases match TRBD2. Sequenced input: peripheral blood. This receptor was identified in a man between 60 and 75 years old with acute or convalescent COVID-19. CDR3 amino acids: CASSWTGGEQYF. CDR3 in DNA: TGCGCCAGCAGCTGGACGGGAGGCGAGCAGTACTTC.